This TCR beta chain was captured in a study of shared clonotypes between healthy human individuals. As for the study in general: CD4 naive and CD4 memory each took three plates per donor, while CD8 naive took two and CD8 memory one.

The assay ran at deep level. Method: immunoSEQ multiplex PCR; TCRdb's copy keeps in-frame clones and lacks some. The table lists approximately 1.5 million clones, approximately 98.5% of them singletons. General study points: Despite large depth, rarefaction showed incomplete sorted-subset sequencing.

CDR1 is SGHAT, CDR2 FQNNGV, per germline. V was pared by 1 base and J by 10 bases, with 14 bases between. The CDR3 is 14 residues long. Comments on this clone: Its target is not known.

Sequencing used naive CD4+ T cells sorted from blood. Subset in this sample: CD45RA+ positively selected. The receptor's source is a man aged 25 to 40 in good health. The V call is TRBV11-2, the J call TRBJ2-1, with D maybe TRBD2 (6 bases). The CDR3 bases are TGTGCCAGCAGCTTAGTTGCGGGACGGGGAGAGCAGTTCTTC. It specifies CASSLVAGRGEQFF.